This T cell receptor beta chain emerged from a study of post-analysis software for immune sequencing data. The study, taken as a whole, reports: Included in a set of about five TRBV segments more frequent in patients than controls were TRBV5-6, TRBV5-1 and TRBV20-1.

This clonotype was observed a few times. The antigen remains undetermined. Unique molecular identifiers tagged the TCR beta cDNA libraries. TCRdb ran MiXCR on the PCR reads and lists one entry per CDR3 protein. The data contain approximately 150,000 distinct CDR3 sequences, roughly 31% of them singletons. Germline CDR1 is KGHSH and CDR2 is LQKENI. V was trimmed by 4 bases and J by 4 bases, leaving 10 bases between them. CDR3 length equals 13 residues. What was sequenced was blood. The chain links TRBV18 to TRBJ2-5; D unresolved. This TCR was recovered from a girl aged 10-17 years with multiple sclerosis. DNA for the CDR3: TGTGCCAGCTCACTCGTAGGCGGAGAGACCCAGTACTTC. This gives the protein CASSLVGGETQYF.